This is a list of T cell receptor beta chains from one sample in a study of CD8 T cells in Susac syndrome. TCRdb passed the immunoSEQ multiplex PCR reads through MiXCR, listing each CDR3 protein once. The table includes 150,000 to 160,000 distinct CDR3 sequences, approximately 96% detected once. Specimen: CD4+ T cells from PBMCs. These TCRs come from a human donor with Susac syndrome. The CDR3 runs from the conserved cysteine through the conserved F or W.

V	J	CDR3
TRBV5-1	TRBJ1-2	CASSLGTGVNYGYTF
TRBV12-3/TRBV12-4	TRBJ2-5	CASSYTARETQYF
TRBV20-1	TRBJ2-1	CSARGYSGGHTYNEQFF
TRBV7-9	TRBJ2-1	CASSQDRGSSYNEQFF
TRBV20-1	TRBJ2-7	CSAQLGLATYEQYF
TRBV2	TRBJ2-5	CASSESARSETQYF
TRBV6-2/TRBV6-3	TRBJ2-6	CASSSPHRISGSGANVLTF
TRBV19	TRBJ1-2	CASLRTGAHHTF
TRBV2	TRBJ2-5	CASSVTRQETQYF
TRBV20-1	TRBJ1-5	CSATQGAGQPQHF
TRBV4-1	TRBJ2-5	CASSQDNGLETQYF
TRBV25-1	TRBJ2-2	CASSEGHNTGELFF
TRBV4-3	TRBJ1-2	CASSQRTGANYGYTF
TRBV10-3	TRBJ2-7	CAISKGVAYEQYF
TRBV13	TRBJ2-7	CASSLLGYYEQYF
TRBV11-2	TRBJ2-5	CASSLARTAQETQYF
TRBV3-1	TRBJ2-7	CASSQRQAYEQYF
TRBV2	TRBJ1-4	CASGGQVNEKLFF
TRBV27	TRBJ2-5	CASSPNGRGGLPGQETQYF
TRBV18	TRBJ1-1	CASSPTQGDTEAFF
TRBV25-1	TRBJ2-3	CASSEGGRIYTDTQYF
TRBV29-1	TRBJ2-5	CSVERVGVETQYF
TRBV5-1	TRBJ2-7	CASSPLTGSFYEQYF
TRBV20-1	TRBJ2-5	CSAPLLQEQETQYF
TRBV6-5	TRBJ2-7	CASSPRSGGTYEQYF
TRBV7-8	TRBJ1-4	CASSWDRGKLFF
TRBV14	TRBJ1-1	CASSQGVNTEAFF
TRBV29-1	TRBJ1-1	CSVGQGADEAFF
TRBV20-1	TRBJ2-7	CSAQTGTYEQYF
TRBV7-8	TRBJ1-2	CASRDTRFGYGYTF
TRBV12-3/TRBV12-4	TRBJ1-2	CASGLQSYGYTF
TRBV7-8	TRBJ2-3	CASSLSAPRTDTQYF
TRBV5-5	TRBJ2-3	CASSTGDPRRDTQYF
TRBV20-1	TRBJ1-5	CSARELRDQPQHF
TRBV6-5	TRBJ1-2	CASSYGSPLYGYTF
TRBV19	TRBJ1-2	CASTQDRRNYGYTF
TRBV12-3/TRBV12-4	TRBJ2-4	CASTATRGAKNIQYF
TRBV23-1	TRBJ2-7	CASSPASAPGLSYEQYF
TRBV12-3/TRBV12-4	TRBJ2-1	CASSRGLGDEQFF
TRBV20-1	TRBJ2-1	CSARDSGQGAGEQFF
TRBV5-1	TRBJ2-3	CASSPEEFTDTQYF
TRBV20-1	TRBJ1-2	CSARVPGDGYTF
TRBV4-3	TRBJ2-5	CASSQDGLWETQYF
TRBV5-4	TRBJ2-3	CASSLRGGDLDTQYF